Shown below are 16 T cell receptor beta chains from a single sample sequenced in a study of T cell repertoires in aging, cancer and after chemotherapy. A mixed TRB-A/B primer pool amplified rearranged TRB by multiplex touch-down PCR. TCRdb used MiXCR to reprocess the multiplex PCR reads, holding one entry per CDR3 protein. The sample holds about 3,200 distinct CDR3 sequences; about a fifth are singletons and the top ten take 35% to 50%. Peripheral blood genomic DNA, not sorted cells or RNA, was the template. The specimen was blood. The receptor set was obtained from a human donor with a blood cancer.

For the CDR3, the DNA is TGTGCCTGGACCTCGGGACTAGCGGGAAAGGCTGAGCAGTTCTTC. Its translation is CAWTSGLAGKAEQFF. V and J are TRBV30 and TRBJ2-1; 13 positions match TRBD2. This CDR3 has 15 residues. Looked up from germline, CDR1 is GTSNPN and CDR2 is SVGIG (reference sequence). V dropped 4 bases and J dropped 9; count of bases not matched to a gene: 9. The entire variable domain, with the rest obtained from reference TRBV30 and TRBJ2-1, is as follows: SQTIHQWPATLVQPVGSPLSLECTVEGTSNPNLYWYRQAAGRGLQLLFYSVGIGQISSEVPQNLSASRPQDRQFILSSKKLLLSDSGFYLCAWTSGLAGKAEQFFGPGTRLTVL.

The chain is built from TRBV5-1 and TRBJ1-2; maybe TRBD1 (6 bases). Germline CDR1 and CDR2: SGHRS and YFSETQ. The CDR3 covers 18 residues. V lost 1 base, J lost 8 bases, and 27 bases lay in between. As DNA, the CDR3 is TGCGCCAGCAGCTTGCCAAATGAATGGACAGAGATACCCAGAGGCTACACCTTC. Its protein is CASSLPNEWTEIPRGYTF.

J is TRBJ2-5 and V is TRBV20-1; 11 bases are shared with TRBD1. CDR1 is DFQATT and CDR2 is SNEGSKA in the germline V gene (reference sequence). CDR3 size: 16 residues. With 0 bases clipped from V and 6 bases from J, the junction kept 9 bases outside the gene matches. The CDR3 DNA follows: TGCAGTGCTAGAGATGCGGACAGGGGGCGCGGGAAGACCCAGTACTTC. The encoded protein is CSARDADRGRGKTQYF.

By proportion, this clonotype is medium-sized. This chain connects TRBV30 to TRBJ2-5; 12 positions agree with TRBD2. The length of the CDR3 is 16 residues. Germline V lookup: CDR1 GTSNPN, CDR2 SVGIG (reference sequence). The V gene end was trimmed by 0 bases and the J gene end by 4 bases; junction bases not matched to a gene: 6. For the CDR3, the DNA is TGTGCCTGGAGTGTAGTACTAGCGGGAGGTCGAGAGACCCAGTACTTC. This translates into CAWSVVLAGGRETQYF.

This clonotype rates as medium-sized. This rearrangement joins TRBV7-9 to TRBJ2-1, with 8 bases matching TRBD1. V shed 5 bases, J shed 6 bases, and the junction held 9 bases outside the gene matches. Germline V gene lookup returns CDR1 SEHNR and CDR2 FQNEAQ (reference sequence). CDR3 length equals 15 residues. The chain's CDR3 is CASSHPDRVPNEQFF. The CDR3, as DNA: TGTGCCAGCAGCCACCCGGACAGGGTTCCCAATGAGCAGTTCTTC.

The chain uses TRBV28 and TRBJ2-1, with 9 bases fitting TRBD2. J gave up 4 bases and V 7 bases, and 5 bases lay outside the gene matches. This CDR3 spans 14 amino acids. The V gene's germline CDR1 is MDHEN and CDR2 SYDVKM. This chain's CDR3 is CASTPLAGYNEQFF. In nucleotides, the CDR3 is TGTGCCAGCACGCCACTAGCGGGTTACAATGAGCAGTTCTTC.

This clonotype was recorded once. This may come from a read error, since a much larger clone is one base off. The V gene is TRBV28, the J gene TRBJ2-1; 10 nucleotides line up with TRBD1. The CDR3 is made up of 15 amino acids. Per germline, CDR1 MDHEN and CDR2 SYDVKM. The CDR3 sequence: CARSLLDRGHNEQFF. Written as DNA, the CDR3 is TGTGCCAGAAGTTTACTCGACAGGGGGCACAATGAGCAGTTCTTC. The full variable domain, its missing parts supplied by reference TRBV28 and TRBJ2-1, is DVKVTQSSRYLVKRTGEKVFLECVQDMDHENMFWYRQDPGLGLRLIYFSYDVKMKEKGDIPEGYSVSREKKERFSLILESASTNQTSMYLCARSLLDRGHNEQFFGPGTRLTVL.

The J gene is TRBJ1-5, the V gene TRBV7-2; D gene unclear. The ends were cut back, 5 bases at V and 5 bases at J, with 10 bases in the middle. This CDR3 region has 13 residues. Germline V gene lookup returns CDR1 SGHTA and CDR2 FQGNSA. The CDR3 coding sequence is TGTGCCAGCAGCCCCAACGGAGATCAGCCCCAGCATTTT. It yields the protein CASSPNGDQPQHF.

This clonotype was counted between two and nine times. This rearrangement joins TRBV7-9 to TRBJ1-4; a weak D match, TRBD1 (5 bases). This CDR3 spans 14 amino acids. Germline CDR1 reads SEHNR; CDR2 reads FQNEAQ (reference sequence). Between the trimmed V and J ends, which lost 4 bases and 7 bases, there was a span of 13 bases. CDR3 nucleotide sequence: TGTGCCAGCAGCTCCGGGACTTTAAGTGAAAAACTGTTTTTT. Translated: CASSSGTLSEKLFF.

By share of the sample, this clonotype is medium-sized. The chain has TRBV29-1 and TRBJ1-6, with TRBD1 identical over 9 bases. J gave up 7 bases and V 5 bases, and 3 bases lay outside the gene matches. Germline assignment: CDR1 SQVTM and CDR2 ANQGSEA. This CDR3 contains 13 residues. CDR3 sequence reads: CSVRGTGNSPLHF. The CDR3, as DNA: TGCAGCGTTCGAGGGACAGGGAATTCACCCCTCCACTTT.

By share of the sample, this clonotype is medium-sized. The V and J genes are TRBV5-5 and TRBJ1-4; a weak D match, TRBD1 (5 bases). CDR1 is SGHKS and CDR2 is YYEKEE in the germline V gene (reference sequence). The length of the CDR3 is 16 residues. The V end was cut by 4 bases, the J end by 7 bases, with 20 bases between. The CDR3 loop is CASSLAVGGDGEKLFF. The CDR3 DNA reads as TGTGCCAGCAGCCTTGCGGTGGGGGGAGATGGTGAAAAACTGTTTTTT.

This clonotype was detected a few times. CDR3 nucleotide sequence: TGTGCCAGCAGCCAGGAGGGGTTGGGGCCACCGGGCACTGAAGCTTTCTTT. Protein: CASSQEGLGPPGTEAFF. The genes are TRBV7-3 and TRBJ1-1; TRBD1 is a possible D gene (5 bases). There are 17 residues in the CDR3. Trimming shortened V by 5 bases and J by 4 bases, and 23 bases separated the two germline ends. Germline V gene lookup returns CDR1 SGHTA and CDR2 FQGTGA.

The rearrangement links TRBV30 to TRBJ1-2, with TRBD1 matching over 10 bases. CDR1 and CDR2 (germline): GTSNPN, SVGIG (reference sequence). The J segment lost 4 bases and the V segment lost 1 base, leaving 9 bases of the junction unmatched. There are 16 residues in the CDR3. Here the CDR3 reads CAWSDYRDRGFYGYTF. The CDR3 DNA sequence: TGTGCCTGGAGTGATTACCGGGACAGGGGATTCTATGGCTACACCTTC. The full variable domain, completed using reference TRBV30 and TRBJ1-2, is SQTIHQWPATLVQPVGSPLSLECTVEGTSNPNLYWYRQAAGRGLQLLFYSVGIGQISSEVPQNLSASRPQDRQFILSSKKLLLSDSGFYLCAWSDYRDRGFYGYTFGSGTRLTVV.

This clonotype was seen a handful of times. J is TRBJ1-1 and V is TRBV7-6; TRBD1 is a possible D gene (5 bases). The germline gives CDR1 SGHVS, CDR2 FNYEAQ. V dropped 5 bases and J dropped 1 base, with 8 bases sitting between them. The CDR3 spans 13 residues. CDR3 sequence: CASSRGPNTEAFF. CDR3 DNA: TGTGCCAGCAGCCGGGGACCGAACACTGAAGCTTTCTTT.

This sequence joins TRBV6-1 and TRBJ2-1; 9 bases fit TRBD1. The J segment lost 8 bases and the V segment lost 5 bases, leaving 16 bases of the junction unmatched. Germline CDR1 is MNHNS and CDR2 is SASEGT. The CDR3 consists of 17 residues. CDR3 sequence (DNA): TGTGCCAGCAGTTTAGGGCCCGGGACAGGGAGTTTGCATGAGCAGTTCTTC. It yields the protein CASSLGPGTGSLHEQFF.

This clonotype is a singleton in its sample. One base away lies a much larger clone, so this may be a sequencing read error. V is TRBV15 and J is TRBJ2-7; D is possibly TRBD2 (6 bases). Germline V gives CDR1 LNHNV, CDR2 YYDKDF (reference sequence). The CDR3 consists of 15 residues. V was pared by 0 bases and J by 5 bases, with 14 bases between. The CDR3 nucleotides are TGTGCCACCAGCAGAGACAAGGGAGGCCGCCACGAGCAGTACTTC. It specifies CATSRDKGGRHEQYF.